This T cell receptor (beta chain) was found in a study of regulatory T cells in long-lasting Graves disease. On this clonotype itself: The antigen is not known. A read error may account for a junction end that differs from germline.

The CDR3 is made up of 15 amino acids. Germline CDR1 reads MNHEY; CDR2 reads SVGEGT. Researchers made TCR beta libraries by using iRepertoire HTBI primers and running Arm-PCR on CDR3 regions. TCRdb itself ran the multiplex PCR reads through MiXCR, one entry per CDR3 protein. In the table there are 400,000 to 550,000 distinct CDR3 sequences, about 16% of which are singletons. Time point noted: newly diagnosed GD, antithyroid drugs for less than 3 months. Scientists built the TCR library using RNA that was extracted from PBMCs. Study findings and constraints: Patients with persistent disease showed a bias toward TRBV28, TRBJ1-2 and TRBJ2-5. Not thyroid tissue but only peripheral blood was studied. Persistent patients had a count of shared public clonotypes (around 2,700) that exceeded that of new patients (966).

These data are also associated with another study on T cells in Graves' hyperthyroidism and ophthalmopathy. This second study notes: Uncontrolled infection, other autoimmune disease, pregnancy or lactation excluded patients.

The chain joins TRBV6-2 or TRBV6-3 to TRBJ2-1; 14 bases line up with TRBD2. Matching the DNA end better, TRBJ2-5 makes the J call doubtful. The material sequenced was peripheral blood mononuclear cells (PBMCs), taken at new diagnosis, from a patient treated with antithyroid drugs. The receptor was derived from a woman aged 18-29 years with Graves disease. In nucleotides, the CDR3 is TGTGCCAGCAGTGAGACTAGCGGGAGGGTAGAGTCCCAGTACTTC. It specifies CASSETSGRVESQYF.